This T cell receptor beta chain was obtained from a study of radiation and T cells in renal cell carcinoma. The germline V gene has CDR1 SGHNT and CDR2 YYREEE (reference sequence). Trimming took 0 bases from V and 2 from J; bases not matched to a gene: 3. This CDR3 spans 15 amino acids. Time point indicated: blood 2 weeks post-SBRT. Indicated treatment: 15 Gy SBRT to primary tumor, nephrectomy 4 weeks later. Sequenced by immunoSEQ multiplex PCR; TCRdb stores in-frame clones only, minus some. The table has 100,000 to 150,000 clones, 88% seen once. The V call is TRBV5-4, the J call TRBJ2-7; the match to TRBD2 covers 9 bases. The starting material was blood, obtained from a patient whose treatment included radiotherapy and nephrectomy. This sequence originates from a woman in her 70s with renal cell carcinoma. The CDR3 nucleotides read TGTGCCAGCAGCTTGGAGGTAGCGGGGGCCTACGAGCAGTACTTC. Residues: CASSLEVAGAYEQYF.